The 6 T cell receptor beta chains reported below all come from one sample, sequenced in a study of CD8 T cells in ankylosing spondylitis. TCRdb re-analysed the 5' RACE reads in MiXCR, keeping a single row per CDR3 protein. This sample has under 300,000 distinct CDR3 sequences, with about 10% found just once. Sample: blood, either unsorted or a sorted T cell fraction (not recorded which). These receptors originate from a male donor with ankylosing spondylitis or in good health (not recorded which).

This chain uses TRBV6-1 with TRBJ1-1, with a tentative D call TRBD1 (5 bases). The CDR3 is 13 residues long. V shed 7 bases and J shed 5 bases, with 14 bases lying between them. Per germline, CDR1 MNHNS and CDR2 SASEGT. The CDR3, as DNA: TGTGCCAGCACCAGGGCCCTAGGGACTGAAGCTTTCTTT. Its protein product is CASTRALGTEAFF.

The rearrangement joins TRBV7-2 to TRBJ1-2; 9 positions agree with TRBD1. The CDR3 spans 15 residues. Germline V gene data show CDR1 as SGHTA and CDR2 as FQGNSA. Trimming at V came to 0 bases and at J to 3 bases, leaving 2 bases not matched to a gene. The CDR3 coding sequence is TGTGCCAGCAGCTTAGCAACAGGGGGCGACTATGGCTACACCTTC. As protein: CASSLATGGDYGYTF.

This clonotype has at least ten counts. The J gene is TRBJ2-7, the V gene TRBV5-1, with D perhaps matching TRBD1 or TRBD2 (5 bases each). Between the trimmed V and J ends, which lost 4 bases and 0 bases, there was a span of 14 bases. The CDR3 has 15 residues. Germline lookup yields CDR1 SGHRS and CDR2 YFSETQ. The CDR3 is CASSAGTASSYEQYF. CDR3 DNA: TGCGCCAGCAGCGCCGGGACCGCTAGCTCCTACGAGCAGTACTTC. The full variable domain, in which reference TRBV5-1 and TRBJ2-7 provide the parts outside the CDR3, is KAGVTQTPRYLIKTRGQQVTLSCSPISGHRSVSWYQQTPGQGLQFLFEYFSETQRNKGNFPGRFSGRQFSNSRSEMNVSTLELGDSALYLCASSAGTASSYEQYFGPGTRLTVT.

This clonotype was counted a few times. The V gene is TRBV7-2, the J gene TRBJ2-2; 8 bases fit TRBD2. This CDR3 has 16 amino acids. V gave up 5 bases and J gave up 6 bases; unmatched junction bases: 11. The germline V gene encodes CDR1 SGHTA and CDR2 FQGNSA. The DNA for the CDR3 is TGTGCCAGCAGCCCTCGGACTAGCCGGAATCCCGGGGAGCTGTTTTTT. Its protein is CASSPRTSRNPGELFF.

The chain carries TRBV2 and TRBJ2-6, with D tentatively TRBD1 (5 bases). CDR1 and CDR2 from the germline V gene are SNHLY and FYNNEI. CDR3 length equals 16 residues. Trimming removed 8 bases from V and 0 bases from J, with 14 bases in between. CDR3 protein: CASSSTGPSGANVLTF. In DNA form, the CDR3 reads TGTGCCAGCTCCTCAACAGGTCCCTCTGGGGCCAACGTCCTGACTTTC.

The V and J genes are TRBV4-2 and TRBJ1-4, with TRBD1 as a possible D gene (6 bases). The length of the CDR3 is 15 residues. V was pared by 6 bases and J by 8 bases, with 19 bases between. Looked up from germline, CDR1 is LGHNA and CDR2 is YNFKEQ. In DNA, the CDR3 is TGTGCCAGCAGTTCGGACGGGGACAAGAGCGAAAAACTGTTTTTT. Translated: CASSSDGDKSEKLFF.